This is a list of T cell receptor beta chains from one sample in a study of T-cell memory formation after mild COVID-19. TCRdb reanalysed the 5' RACE reads using MiXCR and keeps one entry per CDR3 protein. The sample records 350,000 to 450,000 distinct CDR3 sequences, 25% to 30% being singletons. The sequenced sample was PBMCs or a T cell subset sorted from them (not recorded which). These receptors were obtained from an adult woman who had mild COVID-19 (a few samples of this study predate the infection). Cell type and time point are not known. Both conserved end residues are part of each CDR3. D genes are given only for firm matches. The listing skips clone size in some rows; elsewhere it reads once, few, many or a size class.

cdr3_aa: CSASKREEKLFF
cdr3_nt: TGCAGTGCTAGTAAGCGTGAAGAAAAACTGTTTTTT
d_call: -
v_call: TRBV20-1
clone_size: -
j_call: TRBJ1-4

cdr3_aa: CSARDPTQPIFNSPLHF
cdr3_nt: TGCAGTGCTAGAGACCCCACGCAGCCAATCTTTAATTCACCCCTCCACTTT
d_call: -
v_call: TRBV20-1
clone_size: few
j_call: TRBJ1-6

cdr3_aa: CASSLQREPSTDTQYF
cdr3_nt: TGTGCCAGCAGTTTACAGCGGGAGCCTAGCACAGATACGCAGTATTTT
d_call: TRBD2
v_call: TRBV12-3/TRBV12-4
clone_size: few
j_call: TRBJ2-3

cdr3_aa: CASSLSRVSEQYF
cdr3_nt: TGTGCCAGCAGTTTAAGCAGGGTAAGCGAGCAGTACTTC
d_call: -
v_call: TRBV12-3/TRBV12-4
clone_size: -
j_call: TRBJ2-7

cdr3_aa: CAISGSTNEQFF
cdr3_nt: TGTGCCATCAGTGGTTCAACCAATGAGCAGTTCTTC
d_call: -
v_call: TRBV10-3
clone_size: few
j_call: TRBJ2-1

cdr3_aa: CSVEATGQGRNEQFF
cdr3_nt: TGCAGCGTTGAAGCCACCGGACAGGGGAGGAATGAGCAGTTCTTC
d_call: TRBD1
v_call: TRBV29-1
clone_size: few
j_call: TRBJ2-1

cdr3_aa: CASSSPFGGSGGARYNEQFF
cdr3_nt: TGCGCCAGCAGCTCGCCCTTTGGTGGTAGCGGGGGGGCGCGATACAATGAGCAGTTCTTC
d_call: TRBD2
v_call: TRBV5-1
clone_size: few
j_call: TRBJ2-1

cdr3_aa: CASSPWTGEGRTEAFF
cdr3_nt: TGTGCCAGCAGCCCCTGGACAGGGGAGGGTCGGACTGAAGCTTTCTTT
d_call: TRBD1
v_call: TRBV3-1
clone_size: few
j_call: TRBJ1-1

cdr3_aa: CASSVSFKGTEYF
cdr3_nt: TGTGCCAGCAGCGTTTCCTTTAAGGGGACAGAGTACTTC
d_call: TRBD1
v_call: TRBV9
clone_size: -
j_call: TRBJ2-5

cdr3_aa: CASSLEQGVTDTQYF
cdr3_nt: TGTGCCAGCAGCTTGGAACAGGGGGTCACAGATACGCAGTATTTT
d_call: TRBD1
v_call: TRBV7-3
clone_size: few
j_call: TRBJ2-3

cdr3_aa: CASQEGATDTQYF
cdr3_nt: TGTGCCAGCCAAGAAGGCGCCACAGATACGCAGTATTTT
d_call: -
v_call: TRBV2
clone_size: few
j_call: TRBJ2-3

cdr3_aa: CASSQDLAGSGNTIYF
cdr3_nt: TGTGCCAGCAGCCAAGATCTAGCGGGCTCTGGAAACACCATATATTTT
d_call: -
v_call: TRBV4-2
clone_size: -
j_call: TRBJ1-3

cdr3_aa: CASTRRRPSTYNEQFF
cdr3_nt: TGTGCCAGCACCAGGAGACGCCCGTCCACCTACAATGAGCAGTTCTTC
d_call: -
v_call: TRBV6-1
clone_size: -
j_call: TRBJ2-1

cdr3_aa: CASSSGGKANYGYTF
cdr3_nt: TGTGCCAGCAGTTCGGGAGGCAAAGCTAACTATGGCTACACCTTC
d_call: -
v_call: TRBV27
clone_size: -
j_call: TRBJ1-2

cdr3_aa: CASSQGTGGSYEQYF
cdr3_nt: TGTGCCAGCAGCCAAGGGACAGGGGGATCCTACGAGCAGTACTTC
d_call: TRBD1
v_call: TRBV3-1
clone_size: few
j_call: TRBJ2-7

cdr3_aa: CATSREDSYNEQFF
cdr3_nt: TGTGCCACCAGCAGAGAGGACTCCTACAATGAGCAGTTCTTC
d_call: -
v_call: TRBV15
clone_size: -
j_call: TRBJ2-1

cdr3_aa: CASSQGDAYGYTF
cdr3_nt: TGTGCCAGCTCACAAGGGGACGCCTATGGCTACACCTTC
d_call: -
v_call: TRBV18
clone_size: -
j_call: TRBJ1-2

cdr3_aa: CASSQDLPFRTGNYEQYF
cdr3_nt: TGCGCCAGCAGCCAAGACCTCCCCTTCCGGACAGGGAACTACGAGCAGTACTTC
d_call: TRBD1
v_call: TRBV4-3
clone_size: -
j_call: TRBJ2-7

cdr3_aa: CASSPQRGGWGANVLTF
cdr3_nt: TGCGCCAGCAGCCCTCAGAGAGGGGGCTGGGGGGCCAACGTCCTGACTTTC
d_call: TRBD1
v_call: TRBV4-1
clone_size: -
j_call: TRBJ2-6

cdr3_aa: CASSSPLSQGLEAFF
cdr3_nt: TGTGCCAGCAGCAGCCCCTTGAGCCAGGGGCTCGAAGCTTTCTTT
d_call: -
v_call: TRBV6-5
clone_size: -
j_call: TRBJ1-1

cdr3_aa: CASSRLVTDTQYF
cdr3_nt: TGTGCCAGCAGCCGACTAGTTACGGATACGCAGTATTTT
d_call: -
v_call: TRBV11-1
clone_size: few
j_call: TRBJ2-3

cdr3_aa: CSARDVLGNFMNTEAFF
cdr3_nt: TGCAGTGCTAGAGATGTCTTGGGCAACTTCATGAACACTGAAGCTTTCTTT
d_call: -
v_call: TRBV20-1
clone_size: few
j_call: TRBJ1-1

cdr3_aa: CASSLLGTGGDEQYF
cdr3_nt: TGCGCCAGCAGCTTGCTGGGGACAGGGGGCGACGAGCAGTACTTC
d_call: TRBD1
v_call: TRBV5-1
clone_size: -
j_call: TRBJ2-7

cdr3_aa: CASSYPGQGETQYF
cdr3_nt: TGTGCCAGCAGTTACCCCGGACAGGGAGAGACCCAGTACTTC
d_call: TRBD1
v_call: TRBV6-6
clone_size: few
j_call: TRBJ2-5

cdr3_aa: CASSYTEYTEAFF
cdr3_nt: TGTGCCAGCAGTTATACTGAGTACACTGAAGCTTTCTTT
d_call: -
v_call: TRBV6-6
clone_size: -
j_call: TRBJ1-1

cdr3_aa: CSVVPVPDTQYF
cdr3_nt: TGCAGCGTTGTCCCGGTCCCAGATACGCAGTATTTT
d_call: -
v_call: TRBV29-1
clone_size: -
j_call: TRBJ2-3

cdr3_aa: CASSSGGGNQPQHF
cdr3_nt: TGCGCCAGCAGCTCAGGCGGGGGAAATCAGCCCCAGCATTTT
d_call: -
v_call: TRBV5-1
clone_size: -
j_call: TRBJ1-5

cdr3_aa: CSVLSGGSTDTQYF
cdr3_nt: TGCAGCGTTCTAAGCGGGGGGAGCACAGATACGCAGTATTTT
d_call: TRBD2
v_call: TRBV29-1
clone_size: few
j_call: TRBJ2-3

cdr3_aa: CASSFGGNRGPRETQYF
cdr3_nt: TGTGCCAGCAGCTTTGGCGGCAACAGGGGACCTAGGGAGACCCAGTACTTC
d_call: TRBD1
v_call: TRBV7-6
clone_size: few
j_call: TRBJ2-5

cdr3_aa: CASSQDSLGSYNEQFF
cdr3_nt: TGTGCCAGCAGCCAAGATTCTTTGGGGTCCTACAATGAGCAGTTCTTC
d_call: -
v_call: TRBV4-2
clone_size: few
j_call: TRBJ2-1

cdr3_aa: CASRQPGLAHNEQFF
cdr3_nt: TGTGCCAGCAGGCAACCGGGACTAGCTCACAATGAGCAGTTCTTC
d_call: TRBD2
v_call: TRBV7-8
clone_size: -
j_call: TRBJ2-1

cdr3_aa: CASSQGTGDGYTF
cdr3_nt: TGTGCCAGCAGCCAGGGGACAGGGGATGGCTACACCTTC
d_call: TRBD1
v_call: TRBV3-1
clone_size: -
j_call: TRBJ1-2

cdr3_aa: CASSPQSPAWSAEAFF
cdr3_nt: TGTGCCAGCAGCCCCCAAAGCCCAGCTTGGAGCGCTGAAGCTTTCTTT
d_call: -
v_call: TRBV6-2/TRBV6-3
clone_size: -
j_call: TRBJ1-1

cdr3_aa: CASSLSGQVVQPQHF
cdr3_nt: TGTGCCAGCAGCCTCTCTGGACAGGTAGTACAGCCCCAGCATTTT
d_call: TRBD1
v_call: TRBV5-6
clone_size: many
j_call: TRBJ1-5

cdr3_aa: CASDFSLGYGYTF
cdr3_nt: TGTGCCAGCGACTTTAGTTTGGGGTATGGCTACACCTTC
d_call: -
v_call: TRBV25-1
clone_size: once
j_call: TRBJ1-2

cdr3_aa: CASSLSGRQFF
cdr3_nt: TGTGCCAGCAGCCTCTCCGGACGTCAGTTCTTC
d_call: -
v_call: TRBV7-3
clone_size: few
j_call: TRBJ2-1

cdr3_aa: CASSLYMAGSDTEAFF
cdr3_nt: TGTGCCAGCAGTTTATACATGGCAGGGTCGGACACTGAAGCTTTCTTT
d_call: -
v_call: TRBV27
clone_size: -
j_call: TRBJ1-1

cdr3_aa: CASSLGQGRYGYTF
cdr3_nt: TGTGCCAGCAGTTTGGGACAGGGCCGCTATGGCTACACCTTC
d_call: TRBD1
v_call: TRBV12-3/TRBV12-4
clone_size: few
j_call: TRBJ1-2

cdr3_aa: CASNQGFSTDTQYF
cdr3_nt: TGTGCCAGCAACCAGGGATTTAGCACAGATACGCAGTATTTT
d_call: -
v_call: TRBV6-1
clone_size: -
j_call: TRBJ2-3

cdr3_aa: CASSPLAPKGPTYEQYF
cdr3_nt: TGCGCCAGCAGCCCCCTCGCCCCGAAGGGGCCAACCTACGAGCAGTACTTC
d_call: -
v_call: TRBV5-1
clone_size: -
j_call: TRBJ2-7

cdr3_aa: CASSFSSSTDTQYF
cdr3_nt: TGTGCCAGCAGCTTTAGTAGTAGCACAGATACGCAGTATTTT
d_call: -
v_call: TRBV7-2
clone_size: few
j_call: TRBJ2-3

cdr3_aa: CASSYSGRNTEAFF
cdr3_nt: TGTGCCAGCAGTTACTCGGGGAGGAACACTGAAGCTTTCTTT
d_call: -
v_call: TRBV6-5
clone_size: once
j_call: TRBJ1-1

cdr3_aa: CASSLAGSYNSPLHF
cdr3_nt: TGTGCCAGCAGCTTAGCGGGCTCCTATAATTCACCCCTCCACTTT
d_call: -
v_call: TRBV7-2
clone_size: few
j_call: TRBJ1-6

cdr3_aa: CAISESDWDGYTF
cdr3_nt: TGTGCCATCAGTGAATCGGACTGGGACGGCTACACCTTC
d_call: -
v_call: TRBV10-3
clone_size: -
j_call: TRBJ1-2

cdr3_aa: CSARELPGSSLQYF
cdr3_nt: TGCAGTGCTAGGGAACTGCCGGGGTCGTCGTTGCAGTACTTC
d_call: -
v_call: TRBV20-1
clone_size: -
j_call: TRBJ2-7

cdr3_aa: CASSLGLLDYEQYF
cdr3_nt: TGTGCCAGCAGCTTAGGTCTACTTGACTACGAGCAGTACTTC
d_call: -
v_call: TRBV7-2
clone_size: -
j_call: TRBJ2-7

cdr3_aa: CASSLSGVGETQYF
cdr3_nt: TGCGCCAGCAGCTTGTCGGGCGTCGGAGAGACCCAGTACTTC
d_call: -
v_call: TRBV5-1
clone_size: many
j_call: TRBJ2-5

cdr3_aa: CASSLQGLAVHEQFF
cdr3_nt: TGCGCCAGCAGCTTGCAGGGACTAGCCGTTCATGAGCAGTTCTTC
d_call: TRBD2
v_call: TRBV5-1
clone_size: few
j_call: TRBJ2-1

cdr3_aa: CASSLTGGSTYGYTF
cdr3_nt: TGTGCCAGCAGCTTAACAGGTGGCAGTACCTATGGCTACACCTTC
d_call: -
v_call: TRBV7-3
clone_size: -
j_call: TRBJ1-2

cdr3_aa: CASSELLTDTQYF
cdr3_nt: TGTGCCAGCAGCGAACTCCTCACAGATACTCAGTATTTT
d_call: -
v_call: TRBV21-1
clone_size: -
j_call: TRBJ2-3

cdr3_aa: CAISEWGDQETQYF
cdr3_nt: TGTGCCATCAGTGAATGGGGGGACCAAGAGACCCAGTACTTC
d_call: -
v_call: TRBV10-3
clone_size: -
j_call: TRBJ2-5

cdr3_aa: CASSLGDRGQFF
cdr3_nt: TGTGCCAGCAGCTTAGGAGACAGAGGGCAGTTCTTC
d_call: -
v_call: TRBV7-9
clone_size: -
j_call: TRBJ2-1

cdr3_aa: CSARVPTSGGLYNEQFF
cdr3_nt: TGCAGTGCTAGAGTCCCTACTAGCGGGGGTCTCTACAATGAGCAGTTCTTC
d_call: TRBD2
v_call: TRBV20-1
clone_size: -
j_call: TRBJ2-1

cdr3_aa: CASSPLAGGRNEQFF
cdr3_nt: TGCGCCAGCAGCCCTCTAGCGGGAGGGCGGAATGAGCAGTTCTTC
d_call: TRBD2
v_call: TRBV4-1
clone_size: few
j_call: TRBJ2-1

cdr3_aa: CASSLAQQPQHF
cdr3_nt: TGTGCCAGCAGTTTAGCGCAGCAGCCCCAGCATTTT
d_call: -
v_call: TRBV12-3/TRBV12-4
clone_size: few
j_call: TRBJ1-5

cdr3_aa: CSARDPDGSLNQPQHF
cdr3_nt: TGCAGTGCTAGAGACCCGGACGGGAGTCTCAATCAGCCCCAGCATTTT
d_call: -
v_call: TRBV20-1
clone_size: -
j_call: TRBJ1-5